This T cell receptor beta chain originates from a study of a mutant IDH1 vaccine in newly diagnosed glioma. As for the study in general: Most patients had received both radiotherapy and temozolomide, the prior options being radiotherapy, temozolomide, or both. Points from the study as a whole: Vaccine-induced immune responses occurred in 90% to 95% of patients.

In regard to this clone: Its matching antigen is unknown.

The germline V and J ends were trimmed by 0 bases and 5 bases, with 14 bases remaining between them. CDR1 SGDLS and CDR2 YYNGEE come from the germline V gene. The CDR3 totals 15 residues. As for time point: week 35, safety follow-up. A 20-mer mutant IDH1 peptide at 300 ug was injected subcutaneously with topical imiquimod. This table comes from immunoSEQ multiplex PCR, and its TCRdb copy is limited to in-frame clones, with some not included. Of more than 35,000 clones listed, around 86% are singletons. The chain recombines TRBV9 with TRBJ1-2, with D hard to call. This TCR derives from a woman in her 40s with glioma. Some clones in this sample may be carry-over from other donors' samples. Sample: PBMCs, taken from a glioma patient whose treatment included an IDH1 peptide vaccine. For the CDR3, the DNA is TGTGCCAGCAGCGTAGCTCCACAGACTCTATATGGCTACACCTTC. It specifies CASSVAPQTLYGYTF.